This TCR beta chain came from a study of siplizumab effects on memory and regulatory T cells. Regarding the study as a whole: Unstimulated subsets contained matches for only a minor fraction of alloreactive clones.

V was cut by 7 bases and J by 2 bases, with 11 bases left in between. Germline V gene data show CDR1 as SNHLY and CDR2 as FYNNEI. The CDR3 consists of 13 residues. This clone was counted a single time. What it recognizes is unknown. Sequenced by immunoSEQ multiplex PCR; TCRdb stores in-frame clones only, minus some. The data contain 87,000 or so clones, roughly 94% of them singletons. Sequences were obtained from non-Treg CD4+ T cells sorted from blood. This clonotype originated in a human donor in good health. The chain combines TRBV2 with TRBJ1-1, with D unclear. The CDR3: CASIKEINTEAFF. In nucleotides, the CDR3 is TGTGCCAGCATTAAGGAAATAAACACTGAAGCTTTCTTT.